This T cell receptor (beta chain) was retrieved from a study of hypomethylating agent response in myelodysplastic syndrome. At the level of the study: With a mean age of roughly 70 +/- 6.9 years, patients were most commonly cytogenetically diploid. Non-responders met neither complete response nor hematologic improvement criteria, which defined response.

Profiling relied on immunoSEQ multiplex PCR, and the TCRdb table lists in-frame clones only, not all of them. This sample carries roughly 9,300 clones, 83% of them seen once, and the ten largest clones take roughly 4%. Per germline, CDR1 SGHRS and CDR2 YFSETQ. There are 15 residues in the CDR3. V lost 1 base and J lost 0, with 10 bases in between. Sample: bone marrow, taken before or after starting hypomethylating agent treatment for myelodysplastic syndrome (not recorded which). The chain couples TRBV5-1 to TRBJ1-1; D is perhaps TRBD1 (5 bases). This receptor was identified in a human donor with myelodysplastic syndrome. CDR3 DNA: TGCGCCAGCAGCTTGATTTCGGGACTGAACACTGAAGCTTTCTTT. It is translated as CASSLISGLNTEAFF.